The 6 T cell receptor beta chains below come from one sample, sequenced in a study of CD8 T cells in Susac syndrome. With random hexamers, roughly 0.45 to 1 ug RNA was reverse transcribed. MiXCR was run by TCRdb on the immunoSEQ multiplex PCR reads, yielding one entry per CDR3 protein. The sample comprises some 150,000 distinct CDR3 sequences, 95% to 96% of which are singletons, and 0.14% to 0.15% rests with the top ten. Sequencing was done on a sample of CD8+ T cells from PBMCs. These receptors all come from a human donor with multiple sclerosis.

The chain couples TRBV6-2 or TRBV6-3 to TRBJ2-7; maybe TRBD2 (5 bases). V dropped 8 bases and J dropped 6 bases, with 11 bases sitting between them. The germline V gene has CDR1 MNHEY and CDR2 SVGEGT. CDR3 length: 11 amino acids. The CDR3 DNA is TGTGCCAGCGGTCGGGGTGCCGAGCAGTACGTC. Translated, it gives CASGRGAEQYV.

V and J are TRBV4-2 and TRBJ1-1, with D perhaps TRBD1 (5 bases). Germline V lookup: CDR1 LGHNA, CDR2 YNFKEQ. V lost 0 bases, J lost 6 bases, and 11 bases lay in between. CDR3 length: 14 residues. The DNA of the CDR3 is TGTGCCAGCAGCCAAGATGTTAGGGGACCTGAAGCTTTCTTT. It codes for CASSQDVRGPEAFF.

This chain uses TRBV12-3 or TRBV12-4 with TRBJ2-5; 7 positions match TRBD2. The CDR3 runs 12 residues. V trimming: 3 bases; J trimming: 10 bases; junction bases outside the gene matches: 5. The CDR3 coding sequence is TGTGCCAGCAGTTTCGCGGGGGTCGACCAGTACTTC. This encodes CASSFAGVDQYF.

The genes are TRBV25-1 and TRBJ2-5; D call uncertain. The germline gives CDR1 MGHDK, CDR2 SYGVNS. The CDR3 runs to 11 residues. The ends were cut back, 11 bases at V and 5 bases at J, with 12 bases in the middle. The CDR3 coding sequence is TGTGCCGGAAGAACCGGGGAGACCCAGTACTTC. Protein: CAGRTGETQYF.

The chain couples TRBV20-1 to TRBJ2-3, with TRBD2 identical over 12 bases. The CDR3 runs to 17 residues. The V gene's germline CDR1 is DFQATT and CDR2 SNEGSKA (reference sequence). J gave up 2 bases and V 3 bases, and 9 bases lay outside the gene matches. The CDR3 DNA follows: TGCAGTGCTAGCACCCTAGCGGGGGGGCGTTTCACAGATACGCAGTATTTT. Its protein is CSASTLAGGRFTDTQYF.

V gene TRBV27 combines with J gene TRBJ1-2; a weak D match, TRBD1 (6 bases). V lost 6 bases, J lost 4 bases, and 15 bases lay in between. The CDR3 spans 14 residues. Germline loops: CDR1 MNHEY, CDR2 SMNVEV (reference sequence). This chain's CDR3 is CASSPAGAGYGYTF. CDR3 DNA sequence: TGTGCCAGCAGCCCGGCAGGGGCCGGCTATGGCTACACCTTC.